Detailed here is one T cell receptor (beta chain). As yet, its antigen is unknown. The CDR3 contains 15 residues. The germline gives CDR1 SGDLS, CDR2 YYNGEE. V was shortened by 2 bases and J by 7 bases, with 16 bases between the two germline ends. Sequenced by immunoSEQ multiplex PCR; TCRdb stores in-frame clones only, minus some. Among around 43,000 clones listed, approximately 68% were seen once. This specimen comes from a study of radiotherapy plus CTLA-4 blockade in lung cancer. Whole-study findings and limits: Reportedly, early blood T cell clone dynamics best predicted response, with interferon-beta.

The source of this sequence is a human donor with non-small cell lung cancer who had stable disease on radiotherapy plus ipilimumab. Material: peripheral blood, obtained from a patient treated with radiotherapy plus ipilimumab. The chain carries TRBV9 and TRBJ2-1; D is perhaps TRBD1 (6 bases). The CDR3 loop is CASSVTGTGWNEQFF. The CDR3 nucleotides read TGTGCCAGCAGCGTCACAGGGACGGGTTGGAATGAGCAGTTCTTC.